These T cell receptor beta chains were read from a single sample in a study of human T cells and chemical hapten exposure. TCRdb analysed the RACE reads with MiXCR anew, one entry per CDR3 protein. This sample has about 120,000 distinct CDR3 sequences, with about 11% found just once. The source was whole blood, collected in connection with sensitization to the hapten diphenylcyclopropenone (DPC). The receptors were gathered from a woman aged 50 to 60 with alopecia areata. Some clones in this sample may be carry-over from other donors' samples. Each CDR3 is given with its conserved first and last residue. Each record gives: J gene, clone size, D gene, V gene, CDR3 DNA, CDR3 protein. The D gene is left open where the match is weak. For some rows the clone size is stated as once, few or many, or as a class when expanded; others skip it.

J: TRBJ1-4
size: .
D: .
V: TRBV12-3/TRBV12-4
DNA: TGTGCCAGCAGGTACACAGGGGAAAAACTGTTTTTT
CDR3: CASRYTGEKLFF

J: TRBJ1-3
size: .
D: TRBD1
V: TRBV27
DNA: TGTGCCAGCAGGGGACAGGGGTCCCCTGGAAACACCATATATTTT
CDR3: CASRGQGSPGNTIYF

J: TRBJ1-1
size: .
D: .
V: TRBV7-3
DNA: TGTGCCAGCAGCTTCAGAGGGAGAACTGAAGCTTTCTTT
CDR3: CASSFRGRTEAFF

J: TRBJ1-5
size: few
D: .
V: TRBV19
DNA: TGTGCCAGCAACAGGGTCAGCAATCAGCCCCAGCATTTT
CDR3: CASNRVSNQPQHF

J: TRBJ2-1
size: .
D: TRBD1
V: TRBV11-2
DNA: TGTGCCAGCAGCCCCCCTTTGGGGACAGCAAACAATGAGCAGTTCTTC
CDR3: CASSPPLGTANNEQFF

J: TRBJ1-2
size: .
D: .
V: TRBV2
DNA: TGTGCCAGCAGTGGGGTAGGCACCAACTATGGCTACACCTTC
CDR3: CASSGVGTNYGYTF

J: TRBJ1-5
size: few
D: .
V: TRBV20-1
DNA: TGCAGTGCTAGAGAGGGTTTGGGCAATCAGCCCCAGCATTTT
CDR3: CSAREGLGNQPQHF

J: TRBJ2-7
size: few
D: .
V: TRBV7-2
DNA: TGTGCCAGCAGCGACATCCGGGACAACTACGAGCAGTACTTC
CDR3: CASSDIRDNYEQYF

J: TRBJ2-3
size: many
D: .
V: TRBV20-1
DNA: TGCAGTGCGCAGCGGGTTGAGAGAGATACGCAGTATTTT
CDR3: CSAQRVERDTQYF

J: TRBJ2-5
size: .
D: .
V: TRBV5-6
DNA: TGTGCCAGCAGCTTCCGACAGCAAGAGACCCAGTACTTC
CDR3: CASSFRQQETQYF

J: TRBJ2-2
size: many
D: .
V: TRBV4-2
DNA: TGTGCCAGCAGCCAATATACAGGGAAAGACACCGGGGAGCTGTTTTTT
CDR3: CASSQYTGKDTGELFF

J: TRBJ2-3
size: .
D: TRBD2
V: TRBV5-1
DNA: TGCGCCAGCAGCTCCCGACTCGGACTAGCGGCCGGGGATACGCAGTATTTT
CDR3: CASSSRLGLAAGDTQYF

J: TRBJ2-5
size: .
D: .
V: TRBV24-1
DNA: TGTGCCACTCCCGGGTTGGAGACCCAGTACTTC
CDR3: CATPGLETQYF

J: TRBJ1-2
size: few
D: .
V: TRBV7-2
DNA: TGTGCCAGCAGCTTATATAGGGAAGGCCTTTACACCTTC
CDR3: CASSLYREGLYTF

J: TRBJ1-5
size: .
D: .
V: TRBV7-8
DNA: TGTGCCAGCAGCTCCCTGGCTGAGAGCAATCAGCCCCAGCATTTT
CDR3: CASSSLAESNQPQHF